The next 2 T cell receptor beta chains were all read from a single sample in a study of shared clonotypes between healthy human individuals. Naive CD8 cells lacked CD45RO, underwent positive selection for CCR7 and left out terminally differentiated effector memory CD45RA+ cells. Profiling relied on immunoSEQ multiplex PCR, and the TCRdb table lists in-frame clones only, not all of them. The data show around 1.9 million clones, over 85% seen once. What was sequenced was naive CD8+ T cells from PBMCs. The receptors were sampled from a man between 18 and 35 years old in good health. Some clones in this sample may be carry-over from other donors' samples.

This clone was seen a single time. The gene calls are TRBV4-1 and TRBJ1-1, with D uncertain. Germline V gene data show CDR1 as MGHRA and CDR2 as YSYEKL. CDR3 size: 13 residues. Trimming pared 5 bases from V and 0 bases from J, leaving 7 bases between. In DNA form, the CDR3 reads TGCGCCAGCAGCGGTTCTATGAACACTGAAGCTTTCTTT. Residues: CASSGSMNTEAFF.

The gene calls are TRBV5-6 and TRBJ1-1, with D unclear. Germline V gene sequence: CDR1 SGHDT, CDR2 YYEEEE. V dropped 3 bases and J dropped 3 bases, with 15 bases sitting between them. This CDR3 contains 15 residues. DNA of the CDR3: TGTGCCAGCAGCTCCCCGAGGGTTAGGGACACTGAAGCTTTCTTT. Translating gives CASSSPRVRDTEAFF.